This TCR beta chain was captured in a study of shared clonotypes between healthy human individuals. Germline CDR1 and CDR2: MDHEN and SYDVKM. Trimming left V 4 bases short and J 2 bases short, with 9 bases between. The CDR3 has 13 amino acids. A note on this clone: Its antigen is not identified.

Naive-designated CD8 cells lacked CD45RO, were positively enriched for CCR7, and omitted terminally differentiated effector memory CD45RA+ cells. At deep level, the assay was performed. Produced via immunoSEQ multiplex PCR; TCRdb's table is partial and in-frame only. The sample holds about 2.2 million clones; roughly 93% are singletons and the top ten take 1.5% to 2%. Study results and limitations: Generation of non-shared clonotypes was less probable than generation of clonotypes shared by all four donors.

The receptor was isolated from a man aged 18 to 29 in good health. Some clones in this sample may be carry-over from other donors' samples. What was sequenced was naive CD8+ T cells from PBMCs. The rearrangement links TRBV28 to TRBJ2-7; D may be TRBD1 or TRBD2 (5 bases each). The CDR3 reads CASSWDDAYEQYF. The CDR3 nucleotides are TGTGCCAGCAGTTGGGACGACGCCTACGAGCAGTACTTC.